This TCR beta chain was found in a study of blood T cells in healthy people across ages. The V gene's germline CDR1 is SGHTA and CDR2 FQGNSA. Trimming took 1 base from V and 0 from J, leaving 13 bases between them. The CDR3 totals 17 residues. PCR was performed a second time for about 7 to 12 cycles using a sample-barcoded 5' primer and a J-beta primer mix. TCRdb re-called the 5' RACE reads through MiXCR, storing one row per CDR3 protein. The sample yields more than 500,000 distinct CDR3 sequences, roughly a quarter seen once. This sequence originates from a woman aged 70-85 years in good health. The sequenced sample consisted of blood. The genes are TRBV7-2 and TRBJ2-4, with no clear D. This CDR3 is CASSLGTNDIAKNIQYF. In DNA, the CDR3 is TGTGCCAGCAGCTTAGGAACCAACGATATAGCCAAAAACATTCAGTACTTC.